This T cell receptor (beta chain) was captured by sequencing in a study of CD8+ T cells in alopecia areata (dated by TCRdb to the late 2010s). Regarding the study in general: The treated patients, all with moderate-to-severe alopecia areata, were enrolled in an open-label pilot trial of oral tofacitinib given at 5 to 10 mg twice daily. Tofacitinib was administered for 6 to 18 months, and 6 months of follow-up off drug were then conducted to assess delayed response and recurrence. High-throughput TCRbeta sequencing was used to examine T cell clonal expansion in alopecia areata in both the C3H/HeJ mouse model and human patients. Scalp tissue and sorted CD4+ and CD8+ peripheral blood T cells from patchy and totalis/universalis alopecia areata patients and from healthy controls were covered by human TCRbeta sequencing. Patients on tofacitinib were biopsied at baseline and after 4 and 24 weeks of treatment, and several of the patients also had a later scalp biopsy. Clonality in the scalp was compared among normal scalp (n=4), patchy alopecia areata scalp (n=8), and alopecia totalis/universalis scalp (n=8). RNA came from the PAXgene miRNA kit for fixed scalp, the miRNeasy kit for PBMCs, and the RNeasy kit for mouse skin. immunoSEQ multiplex PCR using 35 Vbeta forward primers and 13 Jbeta reverse primers was used to amplify TCRbeta CDR3 regions.

The junction shows trimming of 5 bases on V and 1 base on J, plus 8 bases between the germline ends. Reading from cysteine to phenylalanine, the CDR3 counts 14 amino acids. Only the CDR3 DNA is retained, 42 bases long and in frame from the first base. Per the germline V gene, SGHVS is the CDR1 and FNYEAQ is the CDR2. In light of the paper, this sample's time point label describes: baseline before oral tofacitinib. Lesional scalp punch biopsies and peripheral blood were collected from alopecia areata patients. After PBMCs were isolated by density centrifugation and stained for CD3, CD4 and CD8, a FACSAria was used to sort CD4+ and CD8+ T cells. Library method: the immunoSEQ multiplex PCR assay. For TCR sequencing, RNA was extracted from every sample and reverse transcribed into cDNA to serve as template. First-strand cDNA was synthesized using SuperScript III with a 2:1 mix of oligo-dT and random hexamers. A synthetic immune receptor repertoire was used to assess amplification bias, and residual bias was removed computationally. The source study handled its data this way. After raw reads were preprocessed to remove errors, the CDR3 was defined following IMGT conventions as running from the conserved cysteine to phenylalanine. To get clonality, Shannon entropy was normalized by log2 of the number of productive unique TCRs and the result was subtracted from 1. CD4 or CD8 identity of scalp clones was inferred by cross-referencing scalp TCRbeta sequences with sorted blood CD4 and CD8 repertoires. TCRdb obtained this table from immuneACCESS and retained in-frame rearrangements with V and J assigned. These tables miss some clones; where compared with another copy, unresolved V genes account for less than half of the shortfall, and the remainder is unexplained. D and trimming come from the DNA, and the V and J calls and clone size come from that table. Across this sample there are about 200,000 clones, with around 62% seen only once. The top ten constitute 0.45% of the sample.

This clone showed up just a few times. The antigen this receptor binds is unknown. Base qualities were left out, and no much larger clone turns up one base away. The full study reports these points: Unlike mouse skin, where gammadelta T cells dominate, normal human skin contains resident alphabeta T cells that get sequenced too, which complicates analysis of the scalp TCR repertoire. Shared TCR sequences between patients were less evident than in mice, which may be partly attributable to HLA diversity in the patient population. Compared with normal scalp, lesional scalp had higher clonality and more expanded CD8+ clones, particularly in alopecia totalis/universalis, a pattern that suggests antigenic drive.

This chain joins TRBV7-6 to TRBJ2-2; the D gene remains uncertain. The input for sequencing was CD4+ T cells sorted from blood, taken at week 0. The TCR was taken from a human donor with alopecia areata. The sequenced DNA: TGTGCCAGCAGCCAGCTTTTGAACACCGGGGAGCTGTTTTTT. Its amino acids are CASSQLLNTGELFF.